One and the same sample provided the 14 T cell receptor beta chains below, sequenced in a study of blood T cell repertoires in COVID-19. Data came from immunoSEQ multiplex PCR; TCRdb stores just in-frame clones and leaves some out. The top ten hold about 2.1% of the sample, which has roughly 400,000 clones, roughly 90% seen once. The sample taken for sequencing was PBMCs or T cells enriched from blood (not recorded which). Receptor source: a middle-aged woman with acute COVID-19.

The sample holds a few counts of this clone. The chain links TRBV9 to TRBJ2-3; possible D gene TRBD2, 7 bases. The V and J ends lost 0 bases and 4 bases respectively, with 15 bases between them. The CDR3 runs 16 residues. Germline CDR1 reads SGDLS; CDR2 reads YYNGEE. This CDR3 reads CASSVVGGQLADTQYF. CDR3 DNA: TGTGCCAGCAGCGTAGTCGGGGGGCAGTTGGCAGATACGCAGTATTTT.

The V call is TRBV30, the J call TRBJ2-3; 10 nucleotides align to TRBD1. V trimming: 4 bases; J trimming: 6 bases; junction bases outside the gene matches: 7. Per the germline V gene, CDR1 is GTSNPN and CDR2 is SVGIG (reference sequence). CDR3 length: 14 residues. This CDR3 is CAWTGTGVMDTQYF. The DNA for the CDR3 is TGTGCCTGGACCGGGACAGGGGTAATGGATACGCAGTATTTT.

The chain is built from TRBV11-2 and TRBJ1-2; D is perhaps TRBD1 (6 bases). Germline-derived CDR1 and CDR2 are SGHAT and FQNNGV. V lost 0 bases and J 6 bases, leaving 14 bases between the germline ends. This CDR3 is built from 15 residues. In nucleotides, the CDR3 is TGTGCCAGCAGCTTAGAGGGGACAAAGGGCAATGGCTACACCTTC. Its protein is CASSLEGTKGNGYTF.

The chain combines TRBV14 with TRBJ2-7; D ambiguous. Germline V CDR1 and CDR2: SGHDN, FVKESK. This CDR3 is 14 amino acids long. V was shortened by 5 bases and J by 5 bases, with 16 bases between the two germline ends. The CDR3 DNA follows: TGTGCCAGCAGCTCTAACGCACTTAGCCACGAGCAGTACTTC. It yields the protein CASSSNALSHEQYF.

This chain joins TRBV19 and TRBJ2-7, with TRBD2 matching 7 bases. The CDR3 extends over 16 amino acids. Trimming cost V 0 bases and J 2 bases; bases outside gene matches: 7. Germline loops: CDR1 LNHDA, CDR2 SQIVND (reference sequence). This CDR3 is CASSIDPGGAAYEQYF. CDR3 sequence (DNA): TGTGCCAGTAGTATAGATCCGGGGGGAGCGGCCTACGAGCAGTACTTC.

This chain joins TRBV19 and TRBJ1-2, with no clear D. The V end was cut by 7 bases, the J end by 4 bases, with 13 bases between. CDR1 is LNHDA and CDR2 is SQIVND in the germline V gene (reference sequence). This CDR3 contains 13 residues. For the CDR3, the DNA is TGTGCCAGTATTGTCCCTGGAGGCTATGGCTACACCTTC. Translation: CASIVPGGYGYTF.

The chain is built from TRBV2 and TRBJ1-6; 7 bases are shared with TRBD1. The CDR3 covers 16 residues. In germline, CDR1 is SNHLY, CDR2 FYNNEI. Trimming took 6 bases from V and 1 from J; bases not matched to a gene: 6. CDR3 sequence: CASRYYRGSYNSPLHF. CDR3 coding DNA: TGTGCCAGCAGGTACTACAGGGGATCCTATAATTCACCCCTCCACTTT.

The genes are TRBV7-2 and TRBJ1-1; a weak D match, TRBD1 (6 bases). CDR1 and CDR2 from the germline V gene are SGHTA and FQGNSA. There are 14 residues in the CDR3. Trimming cost V 1 base and J 7 bases, with 13 bases left between them. The CDR3 DNA reads as TGTGCCAGCAGCTTAGTAGGGGGACAAGTTGAAGCTTTCTTT. Its translation: CASSLVGGQVEAFF.

The chain uses TRBV19 and TRBJ2-7; no firm D call. CDR1 and CDR2 from the germline V gene are LNHDA and SQIVND (reference sequence). The CDR3 extends over 13 amino acids. The V end lost 3 bases, the J end lost 2 bases, and 8 bases lay between the germline ends. DNA for the CDR3: TGTGCCAGTAGTATTGGCACCCCCTACGAGCAGTACTTC. Translated, it gives CASSIGTPYEQYF.

V usage is TRBV4-2 and J usage is TRBJ2-2, with D possibly matching TRBD1 (5 bases). The CDR3 sequence is 15 residues long. CDR1 and CDR2 from the germline V gene are LGHNA and YNFKEQ. V shed 5 bases and J shed 0 bases, with 10 bases lying between them. The chain's CDR3 is CASSSQEPNTGELFF. The CDR3 DNA reads TGTGCCAGCAGCTCACAGGAACCGAACACCGGGGAGCTGTTTTTT.

The CDR3 loop reads CASSSGLAGDFTSTDTQYF. DNA for the CDR3: TGTGCCAGCAGCTCCGGACTAGCGGGAGATTTTACTAGCACAGATACGCAGTATTTT. The chain is built from TRBV7-9 and TRBJ2-3; 13 nucleotides match TRBD2. V was pared by 4 bases and J by 0 bases, with 10 bases of the junction left unmatched. This CDR3 region has 19 residues. Germline CDR1 and CDR2: SEHNR and FQNEAQ (reference sequence).

V and J are TRBV30 and TRBJ1-6; D not certain. This CDR3 spans 15 amino acids. Germline lookup yields CDR1 GTSNPN and CDR2 SVGIG (reference sequence). V was cut by 2 bases and J by 5 bases, with 13 bases left in between. The CDR3 region is CAWSTHRGNNSPLHF. The CDR3, as DNA: TGTGCCTGGAGTACCCACCGAGGGAATAATTCACCCCTCCACTTT.

The rearrangement joins TRBV5-5 to TRBJ2-5; 10 nucleotides align to TRBD2. The CDR3 has 16 amino acids. J gave up 1 base and V 4 bases, and 7 bases lay outside the gene matches. Germline V CDR1 and CDR2: SGHKS, YYEKEE (reference sequence). The CDR3 sequence is CASSHGLAGGQETQYF. The CDR3 nucleotides read TGTGCCAGCAGCCATGGTTTAGCGGGGGGCCAAGAGACCCAGTACTTC.

The V gene is TRBV28, the J gene TRBJ1-1; TRBD1 is a possible D gene (5 bases). CDR1 is MDHEN and CDR2 is SYDVKM in the germline V gene. The V end was cut by 8 bases, the J end by 6 bases, with 19 bases between. CDR3 length equals 14 residues. CDR3 coding DNA: TGTGCCAGCCCAATGCCCGGGGGTCGGCCTGAAGCTTTCTTT. Translating it yields CASPMPGGRPEAFF. Variable domain in full (rest from reference TRBV28 and TRBJ1-1): DVKVTQSSRYLVKRTGEKVFLECVQDMDHENMFWYRQDPGLGLRLIYFSYDVKMKEKGDIPEGYSVSREKKERFSLILESASTNQTSMYLCASPMPGGRPEAFFGQGTRLTVV.